This TCR beta chain derives from a study of T-cell reconstitution after alpha-beta-depleted transplantation in children. Broader study findings: Newly made T cells mostly supplied T-cell counts and diversity one year after transplant.

Only a few counts were recorded for this clonotype. Its antigen remains unidentified. Germline V gene lookup returns CDR1 SGHVS and CDR2 FQNEAQ. The CDR3 loop spans 14 amino acids. V lost 8 bases to trimming and J lost 4 bases; unmatched junction nucleotides: 7. Preparation of the TCRbeta library used unique molecular identifiers. TCRdb used MiXCR to reprocess the PCR reads, holding one entry per CDR3 protein. The sample has 700,000 to 950,000 distinct CDR3 sequences; under 20% are singletons. Here the sequenced sample was PBMCs, mostly from graft donor cells, taken 360 days after TCRalphabeta/CD19-depleted stem cell transplant. The chain recombines TRBV7-8 with TRBJ2-2; 7 bases are shared with TRBD1. The TCR was taken from a male patient younger than 18 who had a stem cell transplant for acute lymphoblastic leukemia, so the T cells may come from the graft donor. In DNA, the CDR3 is TGTGCCAGCCGACAGGGAAGGGTCACCGGGGAGCTGTTTTTT. It is translated as CASRQGRVTGELFF. The full variable domain, its missing parts supplied by reference TRBV7-8 and TRBJ2-2, is GAGVSQSPRYKVAKRGQDVALRCDPISGHVSLFWYQQALGQGPEFLTYFQNEAQLDKSGLPSDRFFAERPEGSVSTLKIQRTQQEDSAVYLCASRQGRVTGELFFGEGSRLTVL.